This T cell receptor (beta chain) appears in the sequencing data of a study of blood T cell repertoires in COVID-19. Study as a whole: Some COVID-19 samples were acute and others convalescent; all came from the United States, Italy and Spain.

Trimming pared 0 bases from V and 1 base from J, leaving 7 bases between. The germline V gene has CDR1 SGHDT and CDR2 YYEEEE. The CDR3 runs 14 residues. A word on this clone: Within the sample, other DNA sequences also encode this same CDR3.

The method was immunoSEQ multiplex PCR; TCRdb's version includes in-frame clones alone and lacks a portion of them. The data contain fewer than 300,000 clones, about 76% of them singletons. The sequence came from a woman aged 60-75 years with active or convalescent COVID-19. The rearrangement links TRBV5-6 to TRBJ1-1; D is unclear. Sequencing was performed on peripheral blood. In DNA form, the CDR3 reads TGTGCCAGCAGCTTGGTTGGAGGGAACACTGAAGCTTTCTTT. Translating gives CASSLVGGNTEAFF.